These T cell receptor beta chains were read from a single sample in a study of blood T cells in healthy people across ages. TCRdb fed the 5' RACE reads into MiXCR, producing one record per CDR3 protein. The table has about 670,000 distinct CDR3 sequences, around 41% seen once. Sequencing input: blood. Receptors originate from an older man in good health. The CDR3 runs from the conserved cysteine through the conserved F or W. The order of the fields is CDR3 length, J gene, D gene, V gene, clone size, CDR3 protein, CDR3 DNA. D genes are given only for firm matches. The size field is filled for only some rows; it gives once, few, many or a size class.

15 | TRBJ1-2 | TRBD1 | TRBV9 | NA | CASSVASTGGYGYTF | TGTGCCAGCAGCGTAGCTTCGACAGGGGGCTATGGCTACACCTTC
16 | TRBJ1-4 | TRBD1 | TRBV6-5 | few | CASSSDRTGGKEKLFF | TGTGCCAGCAGTTCCGATCGGACAGGGGGGAAAGAAAAACTGTTTTTT
17 | TRBJ2-3 | TRBD2 | TRBV4-3 | NA | CASSQDGAGGFTDTQYF | TGCGCCAGCAGCCAAGACGGAGCGGGGGGGTTCACAGATACGCAGTATTTT
11 | TRBJ1-2 | TRBD1 | TRBV29-1 | NA | CSVARGSGYTF | TGCAGCGTTGCCAGGGGGTCTGGCTACACCTTC
15 | TRBJ2-5 | TRBD2 | TRBV7-8 | once | CASRSDSGRANEQYF | TGTGCCAGTAGATCAGATAGCGGGAGGGCCAATGAGCAGTACTTC
15 | TRBJ2-1 | TRBD1 | TRBV7-8 | NA | CASSPVAGQGCEQFF | TGTGCCAGCAGCCCAGTGGCGGGACAGGGATGTGAGCAGTTCTTC
16 | TRBJ2-7 | NA | TRBV4-3 | NA | CASSQGAVGNSYEQYF | TGCGCCAGCAGCCAAGGAGCAGTTGGTAACTCCTACGAGCAGTACTTC
14 | TRBJ1-1 | TRBD1 | TRBV6-2/TRBV6-3 | once | CASSDRGTYTEAFF | TGTGCCAGCAGTGACAGGGGGACTTACACTGAAGCTTTCTTT
16 | TRBJ1-1 | NA | TRBV3-1 | NA | CASSPFPGEKGSGAFF | TGTGCCAGCAGCCCGTTCCCGGGGGAGAAGGGTTCGGGGGCTTTCTTT
15 | TRBJ1-1 | NA | TRBV6-5 | NA | CASSQVGAAYTEAFF | TGTGCCAGCAGCCAGGTGGGGGCGGCGTATACTGAAGCTTTCTTT
15 | TRBJ2-3 | NA | TRBV5-1 | NA | CASSLDTEPTDTQYF | TGCGCCAGCAGCTTGGATACAGAGCCCACAGATACGCAGTATTTT
16 | TRBJ2-7 | NA | TRBV7-2 | NA | CASSPRSTGSYNEQYF | TGTGCCAGCAGCCCCCGCAGCACAGGGTCCTACAATGAGCAGTACTTC
14 | TRBJ2-6 | NA | TRBV7-8 | NA | CASSADGGANVLTF | TGTGCCAGTAGCGCGGATGGTGGGGCCAACGTCCTGACTTTC
14 | TRBJ2-1 | TRBD2 | TRBV6-2/TRBV6-3 | NA | CASTLAGGRSEQFF | TGTGCCAGCACCTTAGCGGGAGGCCGTAGTGAGCAGTTCTTC
12 | TRBJ2-5 | NA | TRBV7-9 | few | CAWRRGQETQYF | TGTGCATGGCGGAGGGGTCAAGAGACCCAGTACTTC
14 | TRBJ2-2 | NA | TRBV18 | few | CASSPDRNTGELFF | TGTGCCAGCTCACCAGACAGGAACACCGGGGAGCTGTTTTTT
14 | TRBJ2-7 | TRBD2 | TRBV2 | NA | CASRRTGGASEQYF | TGTGCCAGCAGGAGGACGGGAGGGGCGTCCGAGCAGTACTTC
12 | TRBJ2-5 | NA | TRBV2 | NA | CASSGERQTQYF | TGTGCCAGCAGTGGGGAGCGACAGACCCAGTACTTC
14 | TRBJ2-7 | TRBD1 | TRBV27 | few | CASKSGQGPYEQYF | TGTGCCAGCAAATCGGGACAGGGTCCCTACGAGCAGTACTTC
14 | TRBJ2-7 | NA | TRBV7-9 | few | CASSFAGPRDEQYF | TGTGCCAGCAGCTTCGCAGGGCCAAGGGACGAGCAGTACTTC
18 | TRBJ2-1 | TRBD2 | TRBV27 | NA | CASSPGTSGIFSYNEQFF | TGTGCCAGCAGCCCCGGGACTAGCGGGATTTTTTCCTACAATGAGCAGTTCTTC
14 | TRBJ1-5 | NA | TRBV20-1 | NA | CSARVGRDNQPQHF | TGCAGTGCTAGAGTGGGCAGGGACAATCAGCCCCAGCATTTT
15 | TRBJ2-3 | TRBD2 | TRBV4-3 | few | CASSQGTSGRGTQYF | TGCGCCAGCAGCCAAGGGACTAGCGGGAGGGGGACGCAGTATTTT
15 | TRBJ2-2 | TRBD1 | TRBV20-1 | NA | CSAKTGGRATGELFF | TGCAGTGCCAAGACAGGGGGCCGGGCCACCGGGGAGCTGTTTTTT
16 | TRBJ2-3 | NA | TRBV6-6 | NA | CASTQANSPGRDTQYF | TGTGCCAGCACCCAGGCGAACAGCCCAGGGAGAGATACGCAGTATTTT
16 | TRBJ2-2 | TRBD2 | TRBV6-2/TRBV6-3 | few | CASRGLLAGLAGELFF | TGTGCCAGCAGGGGCCTACTAGCGGGACTCGCCGGGGAGCTGTTTTTT
14 | TRBJ2-3 | NA | TRBV15 | once | CATSMDRLKDTQYF | TGTGCCACCAGCATGGACAGACTAAAAGATACGCAGTATTTT
14 | TRBJ1-4 | NA | TRBV6-5 | few | CASSNGLTNEKLFF | TGTGCCAGCAGTAATGGGCTGACTAATGAAAAACTGTTTTTT
11 | TRBJ2-1 | NA | TRBV29-1 | NA | CSVGSLHGQFF | TGCAGCGTTGGAAGCCTCCATGGGCAGTTCTTC
13 | TRBJ1-2 | NA | TRBV5-5 | NA | CASSTDGGGGYTF | TGTGCCAGCAGTACGGATGGGGGCGGAGGCTACACCTTC
17 | TRBJ2-1 | TRBD1 | TRBV20-1 | NA | CSARAAGTGSSYNEQFF | TGCAGTGCTAGAGCTGCCGGGACAGGGAGCTCCTACAATGAGCAGTTCTTC
15 | TRBJ2-7 | NA | TRBV7-2 | few | CASSKQEGVGYEQYF | TGTGCCAGCAGCAAACAGGAGGGGGTTGGCTACGAGCAGTACTTC
11 | TRBJ1-6 | NA | TRBV6-2/TRBV6-3 | once | CASSTAGPLHF | TGTGCCAGCAGCACCGCCGGCCCCCTCCACTTT
19 | TRBJ2-1 | TRBD2 | TRBV12-3/TRBV12-4 | NA | CASSLLSSGGVSSYNEQFF | TGTGCCAGCAGTTTATTGTCTAGCGGGGGGGTCAGCTCCTACAATGAGCAGTTCTTC
13 | TRBJ2-1 | NA | TRBV10-3 | NA | CAISESTISEQFF | TGTGCCATCAGTGAGTCGACTATTAGTGAGCAGTTCTTC
15 | TRBJ1-1 | NA | TRBV5-1 | few | CASSLDSGPGTEAFF | TGCGCCAGCAGCTTGGACAGTGGGCCGGGCACTGAAGCTTTCTTT
15 | TRBJ2-4 | NA | TRBV27 | few | CASSWAGGAKNIQYF | TGTGCCAGCAGTTGGGCAGGCGGGGCCAAAAACATTCAGTACTTC